Shown below are 15 T cell receptor beta chains from a single sample sequenced in a study of cytomegalovirus exposure and HLA in healthy donors. Both 60 Vbeta primers and 13 Jbeta primers went into the PCR. Produced via immunoSEQ multiplex PCR; TCRdb's table is partial and in-frame only. Of about 110,000 clones in the sample, 55% to 80% were seen once. The specimen was PBMCs. Source of these receptors: a woman under 40 in good health and CMV-seronegative.

This clone occurred a few times. The gene calls are TRBV28 and TRBJ1-4; D uncertain. V was clipped by 3 bases and J by 5 bases, with 10 bases between them. Germline lookup yields CDR1 MDHEN and CDR2 SYDVKM. CDR3 length: 14 residues. This CDR3 is CASSFLSPNEKLFF. CDR3 DNA: TGTGCCAGCAGTTTCCTCAGTCCCAATGAAAAACTGTTTTTT.

There are a few counts of this clone. The chain carries TRBV7-8 and TRBJ1-1, with D hard to call. Germline CDR1 and CDR2: SGHVS and FQNEAQ. V was pared by 5 bases and J by 11 bases, with 15 bases between. The CDR3 length is 12 residues. The CDR3 protein is CASSPLTGFAFF. CDR3 in DNA: TGTGCCAGCAGCCCCCTCACGGGGTTTGCTTTCTTT.

In its sample, this clone was seen a few times. The genes are TRBV28 and TRBJ1-2; 9 bases map to TRBD1. This CDR3 comprises 14 residues. V lost 5 bases, J lost 5 bases, and 6 bases stayed unmatched. Looked up from germline, CDR1 is MDHEN and CDR2 is SYDVKM. The DNA for the CDR3 is TGTGCCAGCAGTGGGACAGGGAGTTTTTATGGCTACACCTTC. This encodes CASSGTGSFYGYTF.

The gene calls are TRBV5-4 and TRBJ2-7, with D possibly TRBD2 on 6 matching bases. The CDR3 totals 16 residues. From germline, CDR1 is SGHNT and CDR2 YYREEE (reference sequence). Trimming removed 1 base from V and 0 bases from J, with 14 bases in between. The CDR3 spells CASSLSGGASSYEQYF. DNA for the CDR3: TGTGCCAGCAGCTTGTCGGGCGGGGCCAGCTCCTACGAGCAGTACTTC.

This clone was detected only once. The rearrangement links TRBV4-3 to TRBJ2-7; a weak D match, TRBD2 (6 bases). V was pared by 1 base and J by 5 bases, with 18 bases between. CDR1 is LGHNA and CDR2 is YSLEER in the germline V gene. This CDR3 has 16 amino acids. The DNA of the CDR3 is TGCGCCAGCAGCCAAGGGGGCGGGGATCTACCCCACGAGCAGTACTTC. This gives the protein CASSQGGGDLPHEQYF.

V and J are TRBV21-1 and TRBJ1-2; the D call in the table, TRBD1, was not verified against the DNA. TRBV21-1 corresponds to a pseudogene. CDR3 size: 13 residues. The CDR3 spells CASSEQPTGGYTF. The CDR3 DNA is TGTGCCAGCAGCGAACAGCCGACCGGTGGCTACACCTTC.

The chain links TRBV4-2 to TRBJ2-3; the match to TRBD2 covers 13 bases. Looked up from germline, CDR1 is LGHNA and CDR2 is YNFKEQ. This CDR3 comprises 17 residues. Germline trimming cut 4 bases from V and 3 bases from J; bases unmatched to any gene: 7. The CDR3 loop reads CASSPGLAGVRTDTQYF. In nucleotides, the CDR3 is TGTGCCAGCAGCCCAGGACTAGCGGGAGTGAGGACAGATACGCAGTATTTT.

This clone came up once. The V and J genes are TRBV10-2 and TRBJ1-2; D remains unclear. The CDR3 spans 15 residues. Trimming took 3 bases from V and 8 from J, leaving 19 bases between them. Germline V gene sequence: CDR1 WSHSY, CDR2 SAAADI. The CDR3 nucleotides are TGCGCCAGCAGTGAACGTGTTGGCGGGTCTCGAGGCTACACCTTC. Amino acid sequence: CASSERVGGSRGYTF.

This chain connects TRBV7-3 to TRBJ2-5; the match to TRBD1 covers 9 bases. The DNA end favors TRBJ2-7, so the J call may be wrong. In germline, CDR1 is SGHTA, CDR2 FQGTGA. This CDR3 spans 15 amino acids. CDR3 sequence: CASSLTPGQGYEQYF. In DNA form, the CDR3 reads TGTGCCAGCAGCTTAACGCCGGGACAGGGCTACGAGCAGTACTTC.

The V call is TRBV7-6, the J call TRBJ1-4, with 7 bases matching TRBD1. This CDR3 has 14 amino acids. J gave up 2 bases and V 5 bases, and 2 bases lay outside the gene matches. The germline CDR1 and CDR2 sequences are SGHVS and FNYEAQ. The CDR3 region has the DNA TGTGCCAGCAGCGCACAGGGGACTAATGAAAAACTGTTTTTT. Protein product: CASSAQGTNEKLFF.

This chain connects TRBV4-1 to TRBJ2-7; 9 bases fit TRBD2. The CDR3 loop spans 17 amino acids. Losses at the gene ends were 1 base for V and 1 base for J; bases not matched to a gene: 8. Germline values: CDR1 MGHRA, CDR2 YSYEKL. The CDR3 nucleotides read TGCGCCAGCAGCCAAGTTATTTCTAGCGGGGAATCCTACGAGCAGTACTTC. Protein sequence: CASSQVISSGESYEQYF.

This clone appeared a single time. The J gene is TRBJ1-2, the V gene TRBV7-3; 9 bases match TRBD1. The V and J ends lost 5 bases and 5 bases, in that order; junction bases with no gene match: 6. There are 14 residues in the CDR3. From germline, CDR1 is SGHTA and CDR2 FQGTGA. Here the CDR3 reads CASSLGQGSYGYTF. In DNA form, the CDR3 reads TGTGCCAGCAGCCTGGGACAGGGTAGTTATGGCTACACCTTC.

The gene calls are TRBV30 and TRBJ1-1; D is undetermined. V dropped 4 bases and J dropped 1 base, with 16 bases sitting between them. The CDR3 contains 15 residues. Germline assignment: CDR1 GTSNPN and CDR2 SVGIG (reference sequence). The CDR3 region has the DNA TGTGCCTGGACTATCGACCGGGGAGGGAACACTGAAGCTTTCTTT. As protein: CAWTIDRGGNTEAFF. The full variable domain, with the rest looked up from reference TRBV30 and TRBJ1-1, is SQTIHQWPATLVQPVGSPLSLECTVEGTSNPNLYWYRQAAGRGLQLLFYSVGIGQISSEVPQNLSASRPQDRQFILSSKKLLLSDSGFYLCAWTIDRGGNTEAFFGQGTRLTVV.

This clone was seen a few times. The chain is built from TRBV2 and TRBJ2-5, with TRBD2 identical over 14 bases. Germline V gene sequence: CDR1 SNHLY, CDR2 FYNNEI. Unmatched junction bases numbered 4, after V lost 6 bases and J lost 4 bases. The length of the CDR3 is 15 residues. The CDR3 here is CASSLGLAGGETQYF. The CDR3 DNA is TGTGCCAGCAGCCTCGGACTAGCGGGAGGAGAGACCCAGTACTTC.

The chain employs TRBV28 and TRBJ1-4, with D maybe TRBD1 (5 bases). This CDR3 has 15 residues. V gave up 2 bases and J gave up 11 bases, with 18 bases separating them. CDR1 MDHEN and CDR2 SYDVKM come from the germline V gene. The chain's CDR3 is CASSLRGELFGKLFF. In nucleotides, the CDR3 is TGTGCCAGCAGTTTACGGGGGGAACTTTTTGGGAAACTGTTTTTT.